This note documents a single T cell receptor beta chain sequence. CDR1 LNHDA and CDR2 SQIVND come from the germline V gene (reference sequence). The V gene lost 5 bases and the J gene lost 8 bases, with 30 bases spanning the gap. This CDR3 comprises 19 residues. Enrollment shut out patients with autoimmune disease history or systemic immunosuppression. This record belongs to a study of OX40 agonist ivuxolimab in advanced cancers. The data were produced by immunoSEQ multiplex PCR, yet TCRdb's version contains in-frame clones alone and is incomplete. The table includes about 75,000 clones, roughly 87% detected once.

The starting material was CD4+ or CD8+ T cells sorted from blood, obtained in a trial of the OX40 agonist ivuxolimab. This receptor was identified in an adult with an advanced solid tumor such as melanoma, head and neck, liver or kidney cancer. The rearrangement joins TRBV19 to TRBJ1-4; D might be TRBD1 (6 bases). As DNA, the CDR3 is TGTGCCAGTAGTCCTCGTGGGGGCTCTTACTCATTCCCGGTGGAAAAACTGTTTTTT. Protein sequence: CASSPRGGSYSFPVEKLFF.